Included here is one TCR beta chain sequence, with context. Its target is unknown. Trimming removed 1 base at V and 0 bases at J, with 10 bases between. Germline CDR1 LNHDA, CDR2 SQIVND (reference sequence). The length of the CDR3 is 15 residues. This sample was included in a study of cytomegalovirus exposure and HLA in healthy donors. Primers for the PCR totalled 60 Vbeta and 13 Jbeta. Libraries were prepared by immunoSEQ multiplex PCR; TCRdb keeps only in-frame clonotypes and omits some of them. The table includes around 90,000 clones, around 80% detected once. Study-wide findings and caveats: The classifier reportedly diagnosed cytomegalovirus status with high specificity and sensitivity. Within an earlier analysis, most TCR beta V segments proved productive either about 90% or about 30% of the time. TRBV6-2, TRBV6-3 and some other V segments were unresolvable in 87-base-pair reads. An analysis that was carried out later associated 16,000 or so TCR beta sequences with HLA alleles at 0.05 false discovery rate.

The specimen was PBMCs. The clonotype originates from a man younger than 40 in good health and CMV-seronegative. V and J are TRBV19 and TRBJ2-7; a weak D match, TRBD1 (5 bases). CDR3 amino acids: CASSIGGRDSYEQYF. The CDR3 DNA reads TGTGCCAGTAGTATAGGAGGCAGGGACTCCTACGAGCAGTACTTC.